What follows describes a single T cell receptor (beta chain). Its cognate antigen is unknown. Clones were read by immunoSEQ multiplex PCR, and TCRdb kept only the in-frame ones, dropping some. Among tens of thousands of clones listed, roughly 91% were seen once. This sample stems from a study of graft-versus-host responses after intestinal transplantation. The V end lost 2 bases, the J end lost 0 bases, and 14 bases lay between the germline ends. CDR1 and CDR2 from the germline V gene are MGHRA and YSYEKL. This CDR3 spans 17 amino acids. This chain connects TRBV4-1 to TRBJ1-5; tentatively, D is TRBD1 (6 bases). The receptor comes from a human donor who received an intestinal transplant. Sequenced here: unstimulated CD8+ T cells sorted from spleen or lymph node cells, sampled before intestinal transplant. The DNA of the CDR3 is TGCGCCAGCAGCCAATACCCCAGGGGTAGTAGCAATCAGCCCCAGCATTTT. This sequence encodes CASSQYPRGSSNQPQHF.